The clone carrying this T cell receptor beta chain was picked up a small number of times. Its antigen is not known. Germline V gene data show CDR1 as SGHTA and CDR2 as FQGNSA. V lost 5 bases and J 2 bases, leaving 12 bases between the germline ends. CDR3 length equals 14 residues. The data were obtained in a study of blood T cells in healthy people across ages. Study outcomes and limitations: Diversity was estimated from one million T cells, and these estimates were considered underestimates. Observed TCR beta diversity per million T cells went down as age went up. This fall followed a roughly linear course with age.

Combining a sample-barcoded 5' primer with a J-beta primer mix, a second PCR ran for about 7 to 11 cycles. TCRdb itself ran the 5' RACE reads through MiXCR, one entry per CDR3 protein. This sample has 600,000 to 850,000 distinct CDR3 sequences; approximately 25% occur once, and the top ten carry 9.4%. These data were likewise used in another study, on T cells of mothers and their children.

This TCR derives from a boy between 5 and 17 years old in good health. Sample: blood. The chain combines TRBV7-2 with TRBJ1-1; no clear D gene. The CDR3 DNA reads as TGTGCCAGCAGCCGAGCGGCAGGTAACACTGAAGCTTTCTTT. Protein sequence: CASSRAAGNTEAFF.